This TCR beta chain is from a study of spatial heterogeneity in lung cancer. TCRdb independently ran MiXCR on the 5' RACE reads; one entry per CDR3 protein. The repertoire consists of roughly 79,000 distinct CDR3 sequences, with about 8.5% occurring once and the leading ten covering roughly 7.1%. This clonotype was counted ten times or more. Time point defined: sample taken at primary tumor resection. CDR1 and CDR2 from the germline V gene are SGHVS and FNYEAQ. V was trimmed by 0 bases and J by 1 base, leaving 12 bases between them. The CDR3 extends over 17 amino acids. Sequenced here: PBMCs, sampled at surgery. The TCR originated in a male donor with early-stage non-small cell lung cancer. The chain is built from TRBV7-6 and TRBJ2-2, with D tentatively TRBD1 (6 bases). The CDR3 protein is CASSLASGTRNTGELFF. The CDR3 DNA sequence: TGTGCCAGCAGCTTAGCCTCCGGGACAAGGAACACCGGGGAGCTGTTTTTT.